These 5 T cell receptor beta chains originate from one sample sequenced in a study of response to subunit inactivated influenza vaccine. TCRdb independently ran MiXCR on the RT-PCR reads; one entry per CDR3 protein. The sample consists of 150,000 or so distinct CDR3 sequences, roughly 10% of them appearing once. Sequencing was performed on non-naive T cells sorted from PBMCs, taken 40 to 50 days after vaccination. The receptors were sampled from a man aged 45-65 years who received an inactivated influenza vaccine.

The sample holds many counts of this clonotype. The chain joins TRBV6-2 or TRBV6-3 to TRBJ2-7, with 10 nucleotides matching TRBD1. Unmatched junction bases numbered 11, after V lost 6 bases and J lost 3 bases. This CDR3 is 16 amino acids long. Germline V gene lookup returns CDR1 MNHEY and CDR2 SVGEGT. Here the CDR3 reads CASRTQRQGAYYEQYF. CDR3 coding DNA: TGTGCCAGCAGGACCCAGAGACAGGGGGCTTACTACGAGCAGTACTTC.

The V call is TRBV10-3, the J call TRBJ2-7; D is ambiguous. The CDR3 sequence is 13 residues long. The germline V gene has CDR1 ENHRY and CDR2 SYGVKD. V was trimmed by 5 bases and J by 2 bases, leaving 10 bases between them. CDR3 sequence: CAISWAAAYEQYF. The CDR3 bases are TGTGCCATCAGTTGGGCGGCTGCCTACGAGCAGTACTTC.

The chain couples TRBV4-1 to TRBJ1-1, with a possible D match to TRBD1 (5 bases). Germline loops: CDR1 MGHRA, CDR2 YSYEKL. V dropped 3 bases and J dropped 3 bases, with 23 bases sitting between them. CDR3 size: 18 residues. CDR3 residues: CASSHPGRSLRGDTEAFF. The CDR3 DNA reads as TGCGCCAGCAGCCATCCCGGGAGGAGCCTTAGAGGGGACACTGAAGCTTTCTTT.

The chain recombines TRBV20-1 with TRBJ1-2; a possible D gene is TRBD1 (6 bases). Germline V gene sequence: CDR1 DFQATT, CDR2 SNEGSKA (reference sequence). The V and J ends lost 6 bases and 8 bases respectively, with 10 bases between them. The CDR3 is 10 residues long. This chain's CDR3 is CSAYRDGYTF. The CDR3 DNA sequence: TGCAGTGCCTACAGGGACGGCTACACCTTC.

This clonotype came up many times. This rearrangement joins TRBV7-3 to TRBJ1-6; D unclear. The CDR3 is 13 amino acids. The V gene lost 3 bases and the J gene lost 7 bases, with 7 bases spanning the gap. Per germline, CDR1 SGHTA and CDR2 FQGTGA. The CDR3 here is CASSLGYNSPLHF. The CDR3 DNA is TGTGCCAGCAGCTTGGGTTACAATTCACCCCTCCACTTT. Using reference TRBV7-3 and TRBJ1-6 for the parts outside the CDR3, the full variable domain is GAGVSQTPSNKVTEKGKYVELRCDPISGHTALYWYRQSLGQGPEFLIYFQGTGAADDSGLPNDRFFAVRPEGSVSTLKIQRTERGDSAVYLCASSLGYNSPLHFGNGTRLTVT.